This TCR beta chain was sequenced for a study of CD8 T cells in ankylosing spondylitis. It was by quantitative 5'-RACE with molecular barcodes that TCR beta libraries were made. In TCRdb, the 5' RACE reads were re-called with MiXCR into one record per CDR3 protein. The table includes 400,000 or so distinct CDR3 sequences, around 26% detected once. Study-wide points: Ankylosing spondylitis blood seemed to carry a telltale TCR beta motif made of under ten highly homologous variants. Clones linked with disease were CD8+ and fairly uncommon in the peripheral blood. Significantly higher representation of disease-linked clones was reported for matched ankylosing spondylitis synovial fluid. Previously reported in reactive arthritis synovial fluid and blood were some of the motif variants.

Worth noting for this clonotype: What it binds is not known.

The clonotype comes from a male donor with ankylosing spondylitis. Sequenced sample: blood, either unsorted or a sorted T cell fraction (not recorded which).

The CDR3 bases are TGCAGTGCTAGAATCTACGCTCCGGACAAGCAGTTCTTC. Protein product: CSARIYAPDKQFF. The V and J genes are TRBV20-1 and TRBJ2-1, with a weak D call TRBD1 (5 bases). Trimming stripped 2 bases from V and 11 bases from J, with 16 bases between. CDR3 length: 13 residues. The V gene's germline CDR1 is DFQATT and CDR2 SNEGSKA (reference sequence).